This T cell receptor (beta chain) was found in a study of cytomegalovirus exposure and HLA in healthy donors. Regarding the study as a whole: Later analysis showed TCR association rates varying by HLA locus, highest for DRB1 and lowest for HLA-C. Cytomegalovirus association was assigned to 150 to 200 TCR beta chains.

PCR was performed using 60 Vbeta and 13 Jbeta primers. Clones were read by immunoSEQ multiplex PCR, and TCRdb kept only the in-frame ones, dropping some. This table has about 130,000 clones, roughly three quarters appearing once. The CDR3 is 20 residues long. CDR1 is KGHSH, CDR2 LQKENI, per germline. Trimming removed 3 bases from V and 9 bases from J; junction bases left unmatched: 29. To note about this clone: Its antigen is as yet unknown.

This chain links TRBV18 with TRBJ2-7, with 7 bases fitting TRBD1. This clonotype was obtained from a man younger than 45 in good health and CMV-seronegative. Sequenced material: PBMCs. The CDR3 spells CASSPPPGQQVPTSSVGQYF. The CDR3 nucleotides are TGTGCCAGCTCACCGCCGCCGGGACAGCAGGTTCCTACGAGCAGTGTTGGGCAGTACTTC.